Listed below are T cell receptor beta chains from one sample, sequenced in a study of early T cells in non-severe SARS-CoV-2 infection. TCRdb redid the calling of the 5' RACE reads with MiXCR, one entry per CDR3 protein. The table lists fewer than 60,000 distinct CDR3 sequences, roughly 9.6% of them singletons, with under 15% in the top ten. The sequenced sample consisted of whole blood. The receptors originated from an adult who was a healthcare worker with PCR-confirmed SARS-CoV-2 infection or an uninfected control (not recorded which). CDR3s include the opening cysteine and the closing phenylalanine or tryptophan. The D gene is left open where the match is weak. Some rows have no size entry. The others give once, few or many, or a class for an expanded clone.

14	TRBJ1-5	TRBD1	TRBV5-1	.	CASSLGGAGQPQHF	TGCGCCAGCAGCTTAGGGGGCGCGGGGCAGCCCCAGCATTTT
17	TRBJ1-1	TRBD1	TRBV5-1	few	CASSPNPGQGTNTEAFF	TGCGCCAGCAGCCCAAACCCGGGACAGGGGACGAACACTGAAGCTTTCTTT
14	TRBJ2-7	.	TRBV11-2	few	CASSGAGGGAEQYF	TGTGCCAGCAGCGGGGCAGGGGGAGGGGCGGAGCAGTACTTC
12	TRBJ2-3	.	TRBV20-1	.	CSASIGSHTQYF	TGCAGTGCTAGTATTGGTTCCCATACGCAGTATTTT
19	TRBJ2-2	TRBD2	TRBV6-5	many	CASSYRFAAGGRGTGELFF	TGTGCCAGCAGTTACCGTTTCGCAGCGGGGGGGCGCGGCACCGGGGAGCTGTTTTTC
17	TRBJ2-5	TRBD2	TRBV12-3/TRBV12-4	.	CASSPLGLAGGGETQYF	TGTGCCAGCAGTCCCCTGGGACTAGCGGGGGGCGGGGAGACCCAGTACTTC
16	TRBJ2-5	TRBD2	TRBV7-7	many	CASSLGAGGLQETQYF	TGTGCTAGCAGCTTAGGAGCGGGGGGCCTCCAAGAGACCCAGTACTTC
17	TRBJ2-2	TRBD2	TRBV12-3/TRBV12-4	.	CASSLAPGGASTGELFF	TGTGCCAGCAGTTTAGCTCCCGGGGGGGCGAGCACCGGGGAGCTGTTTTTT
14	TRBJ1-1	.	TRBV4-3	many	CASSQKRVGAEAFF	TGCGCCAGCAGCCAAAAGCGGGTAGGGGCTGAAGCTTTCTTT
14	TRBJ1-4	.	TRBV20-1	.	CSAQIQGSNEKLFF	TGCAGTGCTCAGATTCAGGGGTCTAATGAAAAACTGTTTTTT
11	TRBJ1-2	.	TRBV29-1	few	CSVPGRSGYTF	TGCAGCGTCCCGGGACGGAGCGGCTACACCTTC
18	TRBJ2-2	TRBD1	TRBV24-1	.	CATSDSGTGRLNTGELFF	TGTGCCACCAGTGATTCCGGGACAGGGAGGTTGAACACCGGGGAGCTGTTTTTT
13	TRBJ2-1	.	TRBV7-9	once	CASSLDRVPEQFF	TGTGCCAGCAGCTTAGATCGCGTCCCTGAGCAGTTCTTC
14	TRBJ2-7	TRBD2	TRBV29-1	medium-sized	CSGGTSGRSYEQYF	TGCAGCGGCGGGACTAGCGGGAGGTCCTACGAGCAGTACTTC
13	TRBJ2-1	.	TRBV6-2/TRBV6-3	many	CASSYGLNEGQFF	TGTGCCAGCAGTTACGGCCTGAATGAGGGGCAGTTCTTC
17	TRBJ1-5	.	TRBV6-6	few	CASNRIQSWGAGQPQHF	TGTGCCAGCAACCGAATCCAGAGTTGGGGGGCTGGACAGCCCCAGCATTTT
13	TRBJ2-2	.	TRBV14	few	CASSHASLGELFF	TGTGCCAGCAGCCATGCCTCCTTAGGGGAGCTGTTTTTT
17	TRBJ2-2	TRBD1	TRBV5-8	few	CASSPTGGPTYTGELFF	TGTGCCAGCAGCCCAACAGGGGGCCCCACTTACACCGGGGAGCTGTTTTTT
18	TRBJ2-3	TRBD2	TRBV6-2/TRBV6-3	.	CASSYSISAGVPQHTQYF	TGTGCCAGCAGTTACTCGATTTCGGCGGGGGTACCTCAACATACGCAGTATTTT
15	TRBJ1-2	TRBD1	TRBV19	.	CASSPFDRVNYGYTF	TGTGCCAGTAGTCCCTTCGACAGGGTTAACTATGGCTACACCTTC
13	TRBJ2-7	.	TRBV29-1	.	CSVEVQGSYEQYF	TGCAGCGTTGAGGTGCAGGGCTCCTACGAGCAGTACTTC
12	TRBJ1-6	.	TRBV30	many	CAWRSEWAPLHF	TGTGCCTGGAGGTCTGAATGGGCACCCCTCCACTTT
15	TRBJ2-2	TRBD2	TRBV9	many	CASSATSLDTGELFF	TGTGCCAGCAGCGCGACTAGCTTGGACACCGGGGAGCTGTTTTTT
16	TRBJ1-3	.	TRBV4-1	.	CASSHTDGASGNTIYF	TGCGCCAGCAGCCACACGGACGGAGCCTCTGGAAACACCATATATTTT
12	TRBJ1-4	.	TRBV2	many	CASSERGEKLFF	TGTGCCAGCAGTGAACGGGGGGAAAAACTGTTTTTT
15	TRBJ1-4	.	TRBV2	.	CASSEEEGSGEKLFF	TGTGCCAGCAGTGAGGAAGAGGGGAGTGGTGAAAAACTGTTTTTT
11	TRBJ2-1	TRBD1	TRBV11-2	medium-sized	CASIWTGRQFF	TGTGCCAGCATCTGGACAGGAAGGCAGTTCTTC
11	TRBJ1-2	.	TRBV29-1	few	CSAVGSYGYTF	TGCAGCGCAGTCGGGTCCTATGGCTACACCTTC
15	TRBJ2-7	.	TRBV18	many	CASSPGDQGIYEQYF	TGTGCCAGCTCACCCGGTGACCAGGGAATCTACGAGCAGTACTTC
15	TRBJ2-3	.	TRBV27	few	CASSFLSASTDTQYF	TGTGCCAGCAGTTTCCTGAGCGCGAGCACAGATACGCAGTATTTT
15	TRBJ1-1	.	TRBV5-5	.	CASSLRVTMNTEAFF	TGTGCCAGCAGCTTAAGAGTTACGATGAACACTGAAGCTTTCTTT
18	TRBJ2-3	.	TRBV24-1	many	CATSDFLGSGSGTDTQYF	TGTGCCACCAGTGATTTCCTCGGGTCGGGATCAGGCACAGATACGCAGTATTTT
15	TRBJ2-6	.	TRBV19	.	CASRDRLPGANVLTF	TGTGCCAGTAGAGACAGACTCCCAGGGGCCAACGTCCTGACTTTC
15	TRBJ1-2	.	TRBV19	few	CASSSRQYSNYGYTF	TGTGCCAGTAGTAGCAGACAATATTCTAACTATGGCTACACCTTC
12	TRBJ2-7	.	TRBV11-2	.	CASSLGTSEQYF	TGTGCCAGCAGCTTAGGAACTAGCGAGCAGTACTTC
14	TRBJ2-7	.	TRBV20-1	many	CSARTGTEPYEQYF	TGCAGTGCCCGGACGGGGACTGAACCCTACGAGCAGTACTTC
15	TRBJ2-7	.	TRBV10-2	many	CASSLQTIAPYEQYF	TGCGCCAGCAGTCTACAGACAATAGCCCCCTACGAGCAGTACTTC
16	TRBJ1-6	.	TRBV5-1	many	CASSLEAARGNSPLHF	TGCGCCAGCAGCTTGGAGGCAGCCCGTGGCAATTCACCCCTCCACTTT
16	TRBJ2-7	TRBD1	TRBV6-2/TRBV6-3	many	CASSYETGTGSYEQYF	TGTGCCAGCAGTTACGAAACCGGGACAGGCTCCTACGAGCAGTACTTC
15	TRBJ2-1	TRBD2	TRBV7-9	.	CASSLTSGRGGEQFF	TGTGCCAGCAGCCTAACTAGCGGAAGGGGGGGTGAGCAGTTCTTC
11	TRBJ1-5	.	TRBV7-2	many	CASGSPWPQHF	TGTGCCAGCGGTTCCCCGTGGCCCCAGCATTTT
12	TRBJ1-1	.	TRBV6-2/TRBV6-3	few	CASTDWNTEAFF	TGTGCCAGCACGGACTGGAACACTGAAGCTTTCTTT
15	TRBJ1-2	TRBD1	TRBV5-4	.	CASSLGQVIEYGYTF	TGTGCCAGCAGCCTTGGACAGGTGATAGAATATGGCTACACCTTC
14	TRBJ1-6	TRBD1	TRBV18	.	CASSPTGGGSPLHF	TGTGCCAGCTCACCGACAGGGGGTGGTTCACCCCTCCACTTT
12	TRBJ2-4	.	TRBV12-3/TRBV12-4	.	CASSAGGNIQYF	TGTGCCAGCAGTGCCGGAGGGAACATTCAGTACTTC
11	TRBJ1-2	.	TRBV20-1	.	CSARAGYGYTF	TGCAGTGCTAGAGCTGGCTATGGCTACACCTTC
14	TRBJ2-7	.	TRBV7-2	many	CASSLVARGNEWYF	.
17	TRBJ2-5	TRBD2	TRBV3-1	.	CASSQGLAGILTETQYF	TGTGCCAGCAGCCAAGGACTAGCCGGGATCCTGACGGAGACCCAGTACTTC
14	TRBJ1-2	.	TRBV12-3/TRBV12-4	few	CASTPGPLGYGYTF	TGTGCCAGCACCCCCGGGCCTTTAGGGTATGGCTACACCTTC
16	TRBJ1-5	TRBD1	TRBV6-5	.	CASSPHRGLGNQPQHF	TGTGCCAGCAGCCCCCACAGGGGGCTAGGAAATCAGCCCCAGCATTTT
13	TRBJ2-7	.	TRBV11-2	.	CASSLGLIYEQYF	TGTGCCAGCAGCCTAGGTTTAATCTACGAGCAGTACTTC
17	TRBJ2-7	.	TRBV7-2	few	CASSLVPWGGIGYEQYF	TGTGCCAGCAGCTTAGTACCCTGGGGCGGGATAGGCTACGAGCAGTACTTC
14	TRBJ2-5	TRBD2	TRBV28	many	CASSLASGTETQYF	TGTGCCAGCAGTTTAGCTAGCGGGACAGAGACCCAGTACTTC
14	TRBJ2-7	.	TRBV5-4	.	CASSLLGRLDEQYF	TGTGCCAGCAGCTTGCTTGGTCGGTTGGACGAGCAGTACTTC